Shown below are 28 T cell receptor beta chains from a single sample sequenced in a study of T cells in Graves' hyperthyroidism and ophthalmopathy. The source material, RNA transcripts, was used to amplify TCR beta CDR3 regions. Primed by the HTBI set, a first-round RT-PCR was run on the TCR CDR3. TCRdb recomputed calls from the multiplex PCR reads with MiXCR, one row per CDR3 protein. The profile shows 500,000 to 750,000 distinct CDR3 sequences, approximately 14% of them singletons. The sample taken for sequencing was blood. All receptors derive from a woman between 25 and 40 years old with Graves' hyperthyroidism.

This clonotype showed up many times. The chain couples TRBV7-2 to TRBJ1-5; D uncertain. In germline, CDR1 is SGHTA, CDR2 FQGNSA. The CDR3 runs 15 residues. V lost 3 bases to trimming and J lost 4 bases, with 13 bases between them. In DNA, the CDR3 is TGTGCCAGCAGCTTCCTAACCGGATCTAATCAGCCCCAGCATTTT. Encoded protein: CASSFLTGSNQPQHF.

The table lists this clonotype with a few counts. The chain links TRBV5-1 to TRBJ2-1; D may correspond to TRBD1 or TRBD2 (5 bases each). Germline V gene data show CDR1 as SGHRS and CDR2 as YFSETQ. The CDR3 runs 14 residues. The germline V and J ends were trimmed by 4 bases and 5 bases, with 13 bases remaining between them. DNA for the CDR3: TGCGCCAGCAGCCTGGGGACCGCGAACAATGAGCAGTTCTTC. The encoded protein is CASSLGTANNEQFF.

This clonotype was counted a few times. V gene TRBV5-5 combines with J gene TRBJ2-1, with 13 bases identical to TRBD2. Germline trimming cut 0 bases from V and 10 bases from J; bases unmatched to any gene: 7. CDR1 and CDR2 from the germline V gene are SGHKS and YYEKEE (reference sequence). This CDR3 contains 16 residues. As DNA, the CDR3 is TGTGCCAGCAGCTTGGCCGGGACTAGCGGGGCAAGGGAGCAGTTCTTC. This sequence encodes CASSLAGTSGAREQFF.

The CDR3 is CATSDPNEQFF. The CDR3 nucleotides are TGTGCCACCAGTGATCCGAATGAGCAGTTCTTC. The chain employs TRBV24-1 and TRBJ2-1, with unresolved D. With 3 bases removed from V and 7 bases from J, the gap between germline ends came to 3 bases. CDR1 and CDR2 (germline): KGHDR, SFDVKD. CDR3 size: 11 residues.

There are a few counts of this clonotype. The junction does not match germline at one end; this may be a read error. The chain joins TRBV4-1 to TRBJ2-1; D is perhaps TRBD1 (7 bases). The CDR3 is made up of 16 amino acids. Germline CDR1 and CDR2: MGHRA and YSYEKL. DNA of the CDR3: TGCGCCAGTAGCCAATGGAGACAGGGACTCTACAATGAGCAGTTCTTC. Its protein is CASSQWRQGLYNEQFF.

This clonotype occurred many times. The V and J genes are TRBV6-1 and TRBJ1-5; D not certain. The V and J ends lost 9 bases and 5 bases respectively, with 11 bases between them. The CDR3 runs 12 residues. Per germline, CDR1 MNHNS and CDR2 SASEGT. As DNA, the CDR3 is TGTGCCAGTTCCCAGTGGGATCAGCCCCAGCATTTT. Translated: CASSQWDQPQHF.

As to this clonotype: The junction and the germline gene differ at one end; a read error may be behind it. This sequence joins TRBV10-3 and TRBJ2-7; D is possibly TRBD2 (5 bases). The CDR3 spans 14 residues. The germline gives CDR1 ENHRY, CDR2 SYGVKD. CDR3 in DNA: TGTGCCGTCAGTGAGGGAGTAGCGACCTACGAGCAGTACTTC. It yields the protein CAVSEGVATYEQYF.

This clonotype was seen a handful of times. J is TRBJ2-7 and V is TRBV12-5; no clear D gene. V was trimmed by 5 bases and J by 4 bases, leaving 6 bases between them. CDR1 and CDR2 (germline): LGHNT, FRNRAP. This CDR3 has 11 residues. In DNA, the CDR3 is TGTGCTAGTGGTCCTCTATACGAGCAGTACTTC. Encoded protein: CASGPLYEQYF.

V and J are TRBV5-1 and TRBJ2-7, with a possible D match to TRBD2 (10 bases). This CDR3 is 18 amino acids long. Trimming left V 1 base short and J 7 bases short, with 27 bases between. CDR1 is SGHRS, CDR2 YFSETQ, per germline. The CDR3: CASSLLGQGSSGSGEQYF. As DNA, the CDR3 is TGCGCCAGCAGCTTGCTGGGACAGGGATCTAGCGGGAGTGGGGAGCAGTACTTC.

This clonotype was picked up many times. The chain employs TRBV20-1 and TRBJ2-1; 9 positions match TRBD2. After removal of 0 bases from V and 7 bases from J, the junction contained 10 bases not matched to a gene. Germline-derived CDR1 and CDR2 are DFQATT and SNEGSKA (reference sequence). The CDR3 covers 16 residues. Here the CDR3 DNA reads TGCAGTGCTAGAGATCAACCTCTAGCGGGACGAAATGAGCAGTTCTTC. Its protein product is CSARDQPLAGRNEQFF.

Many counts were recorded for this clonotype. The chain joins TRBV24-1 to TRBJ2-5; no firm D call. Germline V gene lookup returns CDR1 KGHDR and CDR2 SFDVKD. V was shortened by 2 bases and J by 7 bases, with 13 bases between the two germline ends. The CDR3 runs to 14 residues. The CDR3 loop reads CATSDSWAAATQYF. For the CDR3, the DNA is TGTGCCACCAGTGATTCTTGGGCGGCGGCGACCCAGTACTTC.

Many counts were recorded for this clonotype. The V and J genes are TRBV10-1 and TRBJ2-1, with TRBD2 as a possible D gene (5 bases). In germline, CDR1 is WNHNN, CDR2 SYGVQD (reference sequence). Trimming shortened V by 3 bases and J by 0 bases, and 12 bases separated the two germline ends. The CDR3 spans 16 residues. CDR3 sequence: CASSDRRGSSYNEQFF. The CDR3 bases are TGCGCCAGCAGTGATAGGCGTGGGAGCTCCTACAATGAGCAGTTCTTC.

This clonotype was observed at least ten times. V gene TRBV20-1 combines with J gene TRBJ2-7; 9 bases fit TRBD1. The J segment lost 2 bases and the V segment lost 0 bases, leaving 5 bases of the junction unmatched. This CDR3 has 15 residues. CDR1 and CDR2 (germline): DFQATT, SNEGSKA (reference sequence). CDR3: CSARDDRGSTYEQYF. In nucleotides, the CDR3 is TGCAGTGCTAGAGACGACAGGGGGAGTACCTACGAGCAGTACTTC.

Many counts were recorded for this clonotype. V is TRBV11-2 and J is TRBJ2-5, with a weak D call TRBD2 (5 bases). The V end lost 3 bases, the J end lost 5 bases, and 7 bases lay between the germline ends. The CDR3 is 12 amino acids. CDR1 and CDR2 (germline): SGHAT, FQNNGV. As DNA, the CDR3 is TGTGCCAGCAGCTTGGTAGCGGAGACCCAGTACTTC. The encoded protein is CASSLVAETQYF.

This clonotype was recorded many times. The chain has TRBV27 and TRBJ2-7; TRBD2 aligns across 10 bases. J gave up 2 bases and V 5 bases, and 9 bases lay outside the gene matches. Germline V CDR1 and CDR2: MNHEY, SMNVEV (reference sequence). There are 16 residues in the CDR3. CDR3: CASSLGRLAGAYEQYF. The CDR3 DNA reads as TGTGCCAGCAGTCTCGGTAGGCTAGCGGGGGCCTACGAGCAGTACTTC.

This clonotype was seen many times. The chain couples TRBV6-1 to TRBJ1-2; D call uncertain. Germline V gene lookup returns CDR1 MNHNS and CDR2 SASEGT. V lost 6 bases and J lost 0, with 8 bases in between. This CDR3 has 13 amino acids. CDR3 protein: CASRTETNYGYTF. The CDR3 DNA is TGTGCCAGCAGAACAGAGACTAACTATGGCTACACCTTC.

This clonotype was counted only a few times. V and J are TRBV4-1 and TRBJ2-3; tentatively, D is TRBD1 (5 bases). The germline V gene encodes CDR1 MGHRA and CDR2 YSYEKL. The CDR3 contains 16 residues. Trimming took off 1 base at V and 3 bases at J, with 14 bases between the two ends. The CDR3 DNA follows: TGCGCCAGCAGCCAAGGCCCGTTCCCAGGGACAGATACGCAGTATTTT. Its translation: CASSQGPFPGTDTQYF.

This clonotype was counted at least ten times. The J gene is TRBJ2-5, the V gene TRBV2; D remains ambiguous. V was clipped by 4 bases and J by 4 bases, with 10 bases between them. Germline CDR1 and CDR2: SNHLY and FYNNEI. CDR3 length equals 13 residues. The CDR3 region is CASSVYLGETQYF. As DNA, the CDR3 is TGTGCCAGCAGTGTGTACCTGGGAGAGACCCAGTACTTC.

This clonotype was counted a few times. V usage is TRBV5-1 and J usage is TRBJ1-2; the D gene is possibly TRBD1 (6 bases). V was cut by 7 bases and J by 2 bases, with 12 bases left in between. The length of the CDR3 is 13 residues. Germline CDR1 is SGHRS and CDR2 is YFSETQ. CDR3 amino acids: CASGTTGNYGYTF. The CDR3 coding sequence is TGCGCCAGCGGGACTACAGGGAACTATGGCTACACCTTC.

Many counts were recorded for this clonotype. The rearrangement joins TRBV18 to TRBJ1-1; D gene uncertain. This CDR3 contains 15 residues. The V and J ends lost 6 bases and 6 bases respectively, with 20 bases between them. Germline assignment: CDR1 KGHSH and CDR2 LQKENI. The CDR3 coding sequence is TGTGCCAGCTCCTCCCAAGCGGGGAGGAGGGCTGAAGCTTTCTTT. Protein: CASSSQAGRRAEAFF.

This clonotype was picked up many times. This chain joins TRBV11-3 and TRBJ2-3; a weak D match, TRBD2 (5 bases). Germline V gene sequence: CDR1 SGHNT, CDR2 YENEEA. The germline V and J ends were trimmed by 5 bases and 0 bases, with 18 bases remaining between them. This CDR3 region has 17 residues. The CDR3 loop reads CASSLRRGSGSTDTQYF. The DNA of the CDR3 is TGTGCCAGCAGCCTACGGCGAGGAAGCGGTAGCACAGATACGCAGTATTTT.

In this sample, this clonotype turned up once. This chain links TRBV19 with TRBJ2-3; a weak D match, TRBD1 (5 bases). V was pared by 3 bases and J by 4 bases, with 8 bases between. The V gene's germline CDR1 is LNHDA and CDR2 SQIVND (reference sequence). There are 13 residues in the CDR3. This CDR3 reads CASSMWGPDTQYF. The CDR3 bases are TGTGCCAGTAGTATGTGGGGCCCAGATACGCAGTATTTT.

Concerning this clonotype itself: A much more abundant neighbour one base away suggests this may be a read error. The genes are TRBV5-1 and TRBJ1-1, with D maybe TRBD1 (6 bases). CDR3 length equals 14 residues. Germline assignment: CDR1 SGHRS and CDR2 YFSETQ. Here the CDR3 reads CASSWWTENTEAFF. CDR3 DNA: TGTGCCAGCAGCTGGTGGACAGAGAACACTGAAGCTTTCTTT.

V and J are TRBV15 and TRBJ2-7, with 9 bases identical to TRBD2. Germline CDR1 and CDR2: LNHNV and YYDKDF (reference sequence). CDR3 size: 14 residues. The V and J ends lost 3 bases and 6 bases, in that order; junction bases with no gene match: 6. CDR3 loop: CATSSRREGLEQYF. The CDR3 nucleotides are TGTGCCACCAGCAGTCGGCGGGAGGGCCTCGAGCAGTACTTC.

This clonotype was recorded a few times. The V and J genes are TRBV12-3 or TRBV12-4 and TRBJ2-7, with 9 bases that match TRBD2. The CDR3 length is 13 residues. V lost 7 bases to trimming and J lost 5 bases; unmatched junction nucleotides: 6. Written as DNA, the CDR3 is TGTGCCAGCACCCCCGGGACTAGCAACGAGCAGTACTTC. Translated, it gives CASTPGTSNEQYF.

Ten or more counts support this clonotype. This chain connects TRBV10-3 to TRBJ2-1, with 9 positions matching TRBD1. Germline assignment: CDR1 ENHRY and CDR2 SYGVKD. The CDR3 is made up of 14 amino acids. Losses at the gene ends were 5 bases for V and 7 bases for J; bases not matched to a gene: 6. The CDR3 sequence: CAISRDRVRNEQFF. CDR3 in DNA: TGTGCCATCAGTAGGGACAGGGTGCGAAATGAGCAGTTCTTC.

V gene TRBV7-3 combines with J gene TRBJ2-6; 10 nucleotides agree with TRBD1. The CDR3 covers 17 residues. The trim removed 5 bases at V and 4 bases at J, leaving 8 bases unmatched. Germline V lookup: CDR1 SGHTA, CDR2 FQGTGA. This CDR3 is CASSRRQGASGANVLTF. The CDR3, as DNA: TGTGCCAGCAGCCGAAGACAGGGGGCGTCCGGGGCCAACGTCCTGACTTTC.

This clonotype came up many times. This sequence joins TRBV20-1 and TRBJ2-3; 16 nucleotides match TRBD2. This CDR3 region has 17 residues. Germline V gene data show CDR1 as DFQATT and CDR2 as SNEGSKA (reference sequence). Unmatched junction bases numbered 8, after V lost 3 bases and J lost 5 bases. CDR3 DNA: TGCAGTGCTAGGTCCGGGACTAGCGGGAGGGCGATAGATACGCAGTATTTT. Amino acid sequence: CSARSGTSGRAIDTQYF.